What follows are 14 T cell receptor beta chains derived from one specimen sequenced in a study of blood T cell repertoires in COVID-19 (dated by TCRdb to the early 2020s). Libraries were made using the immunoSEQ multiplex PCR assay. What TCRdb holds here is the immuneACCESS table cut down to in-frame rearrangements. Part of the clones is not present; checked against another copy, under half of the missing clones reflect an unresolved V gene, and the others are unexplained. Here the sample has approximately 68,000 clones; 83% occur a single time. The ten largest clones represent roughly 6% of the sample. The sequencing input was peripheral blood. The receptors shown here come from a woman aged 55-69 years with acute or convalescent COVID-19.

The chain uses TRBV27 and TRBJ1-4; D is uncertain. V shed 5 bases and J shed 2 bases, with 18 bases lying between them. CDR1 and CDR2 from the germline V gene are MNHEY and SMNVEV (reference sequence). CDR3 length: 17 amino acids. The CDR3 loop is CASSPNRAGGTNEKLFF. CDR3 bases: TGTGCCAGCAGTCCCAACCGCGCCGGAGGGACTAATGAAAAACTGTTTTTT.

The sample holds one count of this clone. The chain combines TRBV19 with TRBJ1-2; no definite D call. The CDR3 contains 11 residues. In germline, CDR1 is LNHDA, CDR2 SQIVND (reference sequence). Between the trimmed V and J ends, which lost 8 bases and 6 bases, there was a span of 10 bases. CDR3 sequence: CASGTVNGYTF. The CDR3 coding sequence is TGTGCCAGTGGTACCGTAAATGGCTACACCTTC.

The gene calls are TRBV4-1 and TRBJ1-1; TRBD1 aligns across 10 bases. This CDR3 has 17 residues. After removal of 3 bases from V and 7 bases from J, the junction contained 14 bases not matched to a gene. Germline V gene lookup returns CDR1 MGHRA and CDR2 YSYEKL. CDR3 nucleotide sequence: TGCGCCAGCAGCCAGGACAGGGGGTTCAGAGGTGTTAATGAAGCTTTCTTT. Translating it yields CASSQDRGFRGVNEAFF.

This clone was observed a single time. CDR3 region: CATSREDRAHTEAFF. CDR3 in DNA: TGTGCCACCAGCAGAGAGGACAGGGCTCACACTGAAGCTTTCTTT. V and J are TRBV15 and TRBJ1-1; TRBD1 aligns across 8 bases. The length of the CDR3 is 15 residues. Germline-derived CDR1 and CDR2 are LNHNV and YYDKDF (reference sequence). V lost 0 bases, J lost 3 bases, and 3 bases stayed unmatched.

The rearrangement joins TRBV5-1 to TRBJ1-6, with no clear D. From germline, CDR1 is SGHRS and CDR2 YFSETQ. Trimming removed 1 base from V and 0 bases from J, with 11 bases in between. This CDR3 region has 17 residues. DNA of the CDR3: TGCGCCAGCAGCTTGATCGGGGTTAACTCCTATAATTCACCCCTCCACTTT. This gives the protein CASSLIGVNSYNSPLHF. Looking up the rest from reference TRBV5-1 and TRBJ1-6 gives the full variable domain: KAGVTQTPRYLIKTRGQQVTLSCSPISGHRSVSWYQQTPGQGLQFLFEYFSETQRNKGNFPGRFSGRQFSNSRSEMNVSTLELGDSALYLCASSLIGVNSYNSPLHFGNGTRLTVT.

This clone was observed once. The chain has TRBV7-2 and TRBJ1-2, with 9 positions matching TRBD1. This CDR3 has 14 residues. V was clipped by 3 bases and J by 7 bases; unmatched bases: 6. CDR1 is SGHTA and CDR2 is FQGNSA in the germline V gene. CDR3 DNA sequence: TGTGCCAGCAGCTTCACAGGGGGCGTCGGTGGCTACACCTTC. Protein: CASSFTGGVGGYTF.

The chain employs TRBV4-2 and TRBJ1-2; D remains unclear. The length of the CDR3 is 13 residues. Germline-derived CDR1 and CDR2 are LGHNA and YNFKEQ. Between the trimmed V and J ends, which lost 4 bases and 8 bases, there was a span of 14 bases. The CDR3 nucleotides are TGTGCCAGCAGCCGGGGAGGACCTTCAGGCTACACCTTC. Its translation is CASSRGGPSGYTF.

This clone was picked up one time. The chain joins TRBV12-3 or TRBV12-4 to TRBJ2-3; D remains unclear. Trimming removed 7 bases at V and 5 bases at J, with 10 bases between. This CDR3 is 12 amino acids long. CDR3 region: CASTLHRDTQYF. In nucleotides, the CDR3 is TGTGCCAGCACCTTACACAGAGATACGCAGTATTTT.

The chain uses TRBV6-6 and TRBJ2-7; perhaps TRBD1 as D (5 bases). Germline V gene sequence: CDR1 MNHNY, CDR2 SVGAGI (reference sequence). Deletions cut 6 bases from V and 3 bases from J, with 15 bases between. This CDR3 is built from 14 residues. The CDR3 spells CASSPRWGDYEQYF. The CDR3 nucleotides read TGTGCCAGCAGCCCCCGGTGGGGCGACTACGAGCAGTACTTC.

The chain recombines TRBV2 with TRBJ2-7; 11 bases are a match to TRBD2. The germline gives CDR1 SNHLY, CDR2 FYNNEI. V dropped 6 bases and J dropped 4; count of bases not matched to a gene: 11. The CDR3 covers 16 residues. The CDR3 nucleotides are TGTGCCAGCAGCCCACCAGGACTAGCGGGCCTATACGAGCAGTACTTC. It yields the protein CASSPPGLAGLYEQYF.

This sequence joins TRBV30 and TRBJ1-1, with D perhaps matching TRBD1 (6 bases). Germline-derived CDR1 and CDR2 are GTSNPN and SVGIG (reference sequence). This CDR3 comprises 15 residues. V was pared by 1 base and J by 5 bases, with 17 bases between. The CDR3 bases are TGTGCCTGGAGTGCCTTGGGGGGGGCCAAGACTGAAGCTTTCTTT. It codes for CAWSALGGAKTEAFF.

In nucleotides, the CDR3 is TGTGCCAGCAGTCCAGGGGACAATGAGCAGTTCTTC. Translating gives CASSPGDNEQFF. The chain carries TRBV12-3 or TRBV12-4 and TRBJ2-1; TRBD1 might be the D (6 bases). Between the trimmed V and J ends, which lost 5 bases and 5 bases, there was a span of 7 bases. The CDR3 length is 12 residues.

The chain couples TRBV6-1 to TRBJ1-5, with D uncertain. Germline V lookup: CDR1 MNHNS, CDR2 SASEGT. V was clipped by 3 bases and J by 5 bases, with 11 bases between them. CDR3 length: 14 amino acids. In DNA form, the CDR3 reads TGTGCCAGCAGTGAGCCAGGAATCGATCAGCCCCAGCATTTT. Protein product: CASSEPGIDQPQHF.

In DNA, the CDR3 is TGTGCCAGCAGTCCATACAGGGCAAATAATTCACCCCTCCACTTT. It translates to CASSPYRANNSPLHF. The chain has TRBV6-1 and TRBJ1-6; TRBD1 might be the D (6 bases). Germline V gene lookup returns CDR1 MNHNS and CDR2 SASEGT. This CDR3 comprises 15 residues. The V end was cut by 5 bases, the J end by 5 bases, with 13 bases between.